This entry concerns a single TCR beta chain. The antigen is undetermined. CDR3 length: 15 amino acids. With V trimmed by 6 bases and J by 1 base, 8 bases remained unmatched. The germline CDR1 and CDR2 sequences are MGHDK and SYGVNS. This entry is derived from a study of beta chain features in type 1 diabetes. Looking at the study overall: Patient and healthy donor groups were alike in age, gender and cell yields. Overall study results and limits: Fewer junction insertions and more nucleotide deletions appeared in type 1 diabetes patients. When Type 1 diabetes patients were examined, their TCRB CDR3s proved moderately but significantly shorter in all four CD4+ subsets.

The sequenced template was cDNA made from the entire isolated RNA. Using immunoSEQ multiplex PCR, the repertoire was profiled, and TCRdb retains in-frame clones only, with some absent. The table has approximately 300,000 clones, approximately 11% seen once. Sequenced: naive CD4+ T cells from blood. The chain is built from TRBV25-1 and TRBJ1-1, with 7 bases lining up with TRBD1. The clonotype comes from a woman between 25 and 40 years old in good health. The CDR3 coding sequence is TGTGCCAGCAGACCCGGACAGGTGGAGAACACTGAAGCTTTCTTT. As protein: CASRPGQVENTEAFF.